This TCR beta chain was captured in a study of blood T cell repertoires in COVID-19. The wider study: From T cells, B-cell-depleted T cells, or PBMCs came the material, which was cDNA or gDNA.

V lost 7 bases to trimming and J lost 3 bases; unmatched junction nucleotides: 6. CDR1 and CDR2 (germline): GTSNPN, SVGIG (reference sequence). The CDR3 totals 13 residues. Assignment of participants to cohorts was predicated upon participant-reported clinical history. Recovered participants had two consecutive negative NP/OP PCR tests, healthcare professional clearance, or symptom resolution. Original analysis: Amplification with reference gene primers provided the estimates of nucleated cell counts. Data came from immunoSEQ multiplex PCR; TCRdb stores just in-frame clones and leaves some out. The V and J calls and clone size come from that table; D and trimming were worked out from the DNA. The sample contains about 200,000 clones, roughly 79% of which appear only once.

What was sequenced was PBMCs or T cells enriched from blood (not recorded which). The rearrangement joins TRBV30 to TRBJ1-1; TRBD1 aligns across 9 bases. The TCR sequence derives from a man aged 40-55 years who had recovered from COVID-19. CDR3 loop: CAFSQGAHTEAFF. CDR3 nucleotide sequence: TGTGCCTTCTCACAGGGGGCCCACACTGAAGCTTTCTTT.